This TCR beta chain is from a study of immune cell composition in non-small cell lung cancer. Overall study results and limits: Tumour-associated clones >0.5% occurred in approximately 32% of adenocarcinomas, about four fifths of squamous. Tumour TCR-beta clonality showed no significant link to smoking pack-years.

This CDR3 contains 13 residues. Trimming left V 7 bases short and J 9 bases short, with 16 bases between. Germline loops: CDR1 MNHEY, CDR2 SVGAGI. Sequencing was performed with immunoSEQ multiplex PCR; in TCRdb, only in-frame clones are kept and a portion is missing. In the table there are more than 1,300 clones, roughly four fifths of which are singletons. DNA was extracted from unsorted cell suspensions stored frozen. With regard to this clone: Its antigen is undetermined.

The sample was lung tumor tissue. This receptor was taken from a human donor with non-small cell lung cancer. The V call is TRBV6-5, the J call TRBJ2-1; maybe TRBD2 (6 bases). For the CDR3, the DNA is TGTGCCAGCACCCCCGGAGGGGTTAGTGAGCAGTTCTTC. It specifies CASTPGGVSEQFF.